This TCR beta chain is drawn from a study of naive and memory T cell subsets. In germline, CDR1 is DFQATT, CDR2 SNEGSKA (reference sequence). The V and J ends lost 4 bases and 2 bases, in that order; junction bases with no gene match: 2. The CDR3 has 15 amino acids. Both TRBC1 and TRBC2 were covered by a beta constant-region primer of two equimolar oligonucleotides. Nested alpha and beta constant-region primers with the SP2 primer drove four PCR rounds on ligated cDNA. MiXCR was run by TCRdb on the UMI-ligation and nested PCR reads, yielding one entry per CDR3 protein. Seen here are about 120,000 distinct CDR3 sequences, approximately 37% observed once, and the top ten hold approximately 0.9%. This clonotype was seen a few times.

The source of this sequence is a human donor in good health. This chain links TRBV20-1 with TRBJ2-5, with 15 bases aligning to TRBD2. Sequencing used central memory CD4+ T cells from blood. CDR3 protein: CSAMGLAGGQETQYF. CDR3 nucleotides: TGCAGTGCTATGGGACTAGCGGGAGGACAAGAGACCCAGTACTTC.